Reported below is one T cell receptor beta chain. Its specificity is unknown. This sample is drawn from a study of cytomegalovirus exposure and HLA in healthy donors. Both 60 Vbeta primers and 13 Jbeta primers went into the PCR. TCRdb's table, derived via immunoSEQ multiplex PCR, lists solely in-frame clones and lacks some. Among approximately 140,000 clones listed, roughly 78% were seen once. Study-wide findings and caveats: Associated with cytomegalovirus, according to the listing, were around 170 TCR beta chains. Relative to the approximately 700-donor mean, N-insertions were reportedly fewer in an Asian-associated ancestry cluster in a later analysis.

The CDR3 is made up of 14 amino acids. The V segment lost 4 bases and the J segment 4 bases; nucleotides outside the gene matches: 5. Germline V gene lookup returns CDR1 SNHLY and CDR2 FYNNEI. The sequenced sample was PBMCs. V usage is TRBV2 and J usage is TRBJ1-2; 8 positions agree with TRBD1. The sequence came from a man between 18 and 35 years old in good health and CMV-seropositive. The CDR3 reads CASSARTGSYGYTF. CDR3 in DNA: TGTGCCAGCAGTGCCCGGACAGGGTCCTATGGCTACACCTTC.